This T cell receptor beta chain was documented in a study of shared clonotypes between healthy human individuals. The V and J ends lost 4 bases and 7 bases respectively, with 16 bases between them. The CDR3 loop spans 13 amino acids. The V gene's germline CDR1 is GTSNPN and CDR2 SVGIG (reference sequence). Repertoires were generated with immunoSEQ multiplex PCR, while TCRdb's copy carries only in-frame clones and drops some. The data hold roughly 2 million clones, with 90% to 97% observed a single time. This receptor was identified in a man between 18 and 29 years old in good health. The genes are TRBV30 and TRBJ1-1; no clear D. Input material: naive CD4+ T cells sorted from blood. The subset here: CD45RA+ positively selected. CDR3 in amino acids: CAWKRGRVGEAFF. CDR3 nucleotide sequence: TGTGCCTGGAAAAGAGGTCGGGTTGGTGAAGCTTTCTTT. Combining the CDR3 with reference TRBV30 and TRBJ1-1 gives the whole variable domain SQTIHQWPATLVQPVGSPLSLECTVEGTSNPNLYWYRQAAGRGLQLLFYSVGIGQISSEVPQNLSASRPQDRQFILSSKKLLLSDSGFYLCAWKRGRVGEAFFGQGTRLTVV.